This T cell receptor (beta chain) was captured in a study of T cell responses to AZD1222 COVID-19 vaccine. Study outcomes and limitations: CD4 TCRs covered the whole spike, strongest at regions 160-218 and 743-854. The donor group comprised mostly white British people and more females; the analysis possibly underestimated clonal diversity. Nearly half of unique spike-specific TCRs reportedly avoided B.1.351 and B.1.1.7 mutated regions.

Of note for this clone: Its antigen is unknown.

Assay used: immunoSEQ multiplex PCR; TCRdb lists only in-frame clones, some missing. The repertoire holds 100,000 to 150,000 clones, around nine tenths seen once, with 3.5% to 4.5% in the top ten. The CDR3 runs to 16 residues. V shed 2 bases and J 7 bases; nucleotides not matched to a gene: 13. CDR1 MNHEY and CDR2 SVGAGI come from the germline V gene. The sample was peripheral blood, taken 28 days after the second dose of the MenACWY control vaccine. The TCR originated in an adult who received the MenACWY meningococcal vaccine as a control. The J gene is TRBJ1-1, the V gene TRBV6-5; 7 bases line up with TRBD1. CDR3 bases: TGTGCCAGCAGTTACACAAAACAGGGGACTGACGGTGAAGCTTTCTTT. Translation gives CASSYTKQGTDGEAFF.